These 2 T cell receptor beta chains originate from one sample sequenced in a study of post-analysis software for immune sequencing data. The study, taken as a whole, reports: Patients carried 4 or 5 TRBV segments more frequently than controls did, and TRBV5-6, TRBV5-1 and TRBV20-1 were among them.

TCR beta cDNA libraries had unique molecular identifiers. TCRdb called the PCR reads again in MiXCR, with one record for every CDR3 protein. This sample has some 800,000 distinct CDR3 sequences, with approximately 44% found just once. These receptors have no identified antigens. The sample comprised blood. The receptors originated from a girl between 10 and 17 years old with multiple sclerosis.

The chain's CDR3 is CSVVPDNYGYTF. CDR3 nucleotides: TGCAGCGTTGTTCCGGACAACTATGGCTACACCTTC. This rearrangement joins TRBV29-1 to TRBJ1-2; D not certain. There are 12 residues in the CDR3. Germline V gives CDR1 SQVTM, CDR2 ANQGSEA. The V gene lost 4 bases and the J gene lost 2 bases, with 8 bases spanning the gap.

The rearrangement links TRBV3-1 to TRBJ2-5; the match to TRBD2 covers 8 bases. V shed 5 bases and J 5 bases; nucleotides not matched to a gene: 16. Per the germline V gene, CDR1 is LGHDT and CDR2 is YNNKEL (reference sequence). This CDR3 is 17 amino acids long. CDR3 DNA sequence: TGTGCCAGCAGCAAAAGAAGGAGCGGGAGATCGCTGGAGACCCAGTACTTC. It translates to CASSKRRSGRSLETQYF.